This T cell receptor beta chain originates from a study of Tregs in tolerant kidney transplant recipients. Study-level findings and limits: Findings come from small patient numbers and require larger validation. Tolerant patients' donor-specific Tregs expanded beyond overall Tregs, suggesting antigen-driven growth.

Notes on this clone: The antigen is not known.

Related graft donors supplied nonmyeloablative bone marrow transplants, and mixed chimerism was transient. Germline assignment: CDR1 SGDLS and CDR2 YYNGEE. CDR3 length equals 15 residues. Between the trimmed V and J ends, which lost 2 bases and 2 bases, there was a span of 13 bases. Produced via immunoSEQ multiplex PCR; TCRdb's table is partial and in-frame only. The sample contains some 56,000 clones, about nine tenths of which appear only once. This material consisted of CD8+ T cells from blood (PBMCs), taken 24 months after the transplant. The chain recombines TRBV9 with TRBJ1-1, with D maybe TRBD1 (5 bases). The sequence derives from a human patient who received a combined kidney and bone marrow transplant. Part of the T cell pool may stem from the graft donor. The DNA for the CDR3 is TGTGCCAGCAGCGTTGGGGGGGAGAGAAACACTGAAGCTTTCTTT. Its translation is CASSVGGERNTEAFF.